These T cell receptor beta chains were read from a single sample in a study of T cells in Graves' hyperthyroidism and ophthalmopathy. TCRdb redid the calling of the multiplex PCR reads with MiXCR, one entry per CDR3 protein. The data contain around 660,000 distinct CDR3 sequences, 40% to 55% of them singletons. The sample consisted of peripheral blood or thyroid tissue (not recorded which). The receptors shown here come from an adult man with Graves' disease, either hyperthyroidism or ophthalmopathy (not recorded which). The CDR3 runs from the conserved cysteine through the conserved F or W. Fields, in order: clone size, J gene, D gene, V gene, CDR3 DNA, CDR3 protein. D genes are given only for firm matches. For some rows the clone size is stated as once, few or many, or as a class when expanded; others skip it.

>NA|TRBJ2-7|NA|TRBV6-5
TGTGCCAGCAGCCAAGGCCCACTTTCCTACGAGCAGTACTTC
CASSQGPLSYEQYF
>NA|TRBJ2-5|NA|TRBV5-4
TGTGCCAGCAGCAGGGGAGAGGAGACCCAGTACTTC
CASSRGEETQYF
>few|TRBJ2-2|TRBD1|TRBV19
TGTGCCAGTACAACCGACAGGGTCGGGGAGCTGTTTTTT
CASTTDRVGELFF
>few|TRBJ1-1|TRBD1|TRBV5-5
TGTGCCAGCAGCCTAGAGGACAGGGGCACTGAAGCTTTCTTT
CASSLEDRGTEAFF
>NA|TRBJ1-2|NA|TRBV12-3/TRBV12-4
TGTGCCAGCAGTTTCAGGGCGGGAGGCTACACCTTC
CASSFRAGGYTF
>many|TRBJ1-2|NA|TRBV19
TGTGCCAGTAGTAACAGGGTCGGCTACACCTTC
CASSNRVGYTF
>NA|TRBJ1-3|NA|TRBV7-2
TGTGCCAGCAGCCAAGATCTGGCTACAGGCTCTGGAAACACCATATATTTT
CASSQDLATGSGNTIYF
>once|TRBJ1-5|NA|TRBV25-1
TGTGCCTGGAACGCCCAGGGCGATCAGCCCCAGCATTTT
CAWNAQGDQPQHF
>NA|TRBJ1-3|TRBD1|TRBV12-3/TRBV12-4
TGTGCCAGCAGTTCCCTCGGACAGGCCGTTTCTGGAAACACCATATATTTT
CASSSLGQAVSGNTIYF
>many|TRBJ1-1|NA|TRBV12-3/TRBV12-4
TGTGCCAGCAGTTTGTTACGGGAGACTGAAGCTTTCTTT
CASSLLRETEAFF
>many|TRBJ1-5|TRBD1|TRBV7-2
TGTGCCAGCAGCTTGTACAGGGGTAGCAATCAGCCCCAGCATTTT
CASSLYRGSNQPQHF
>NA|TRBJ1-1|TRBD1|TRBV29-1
TGCAGCGTTGACGCGGGACAGGGGAAGTCTAACACTGAAGCTTTCTTT
CSVDAGQGKSNTEAFF
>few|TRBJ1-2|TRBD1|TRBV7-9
TGTGCCAGCAGCATAACAGGGGCCGGCTTAGATGGCTACACCTTC
CASSITGAGLDGYTF
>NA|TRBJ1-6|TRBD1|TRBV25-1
TGTGCCAGCAGCTTGGGACAGGGTTGGCGTTCACCCCTCCACTTT
CASSLGQGWRSPLHF
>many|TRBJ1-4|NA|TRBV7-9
TGTGCCAGCAGTCGATTTGCAACTAATGAAAAACTGTTTTTT
CASSRFATNEKLFF
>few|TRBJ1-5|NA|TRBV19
TGTGCCAGTAGTGCAACCCTGGACACGACCCCCAATCAGCCCCAGCATTTT
CASSATLDTTPNQPQHF
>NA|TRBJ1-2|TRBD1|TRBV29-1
TGCAGCGTTTCCCGGACAGGGGTGGACTATGGCTACACCTTC
CSVSRTGVDYGYTF
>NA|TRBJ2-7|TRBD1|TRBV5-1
TGCGCCAGCAGCACCTGGACAGGGGGTTACGAGCAGTACTTC
CASSTWTGGYEQYF
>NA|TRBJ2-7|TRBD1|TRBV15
TGTGCCACCAGCAGAGCCGGGACAGGGATCGACGAGCAGTACTTC
CATSRAGTGIDEQYF
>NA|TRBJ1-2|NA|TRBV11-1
TGTGCCAGCAGCTCGACAGGCATGACGACCTTC
CASSSTGMTTF
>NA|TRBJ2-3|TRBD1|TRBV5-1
TGTGCCAGCAGTTCCAGGACAGGGGTGGCCGATACGCAGTATTTT
CASSSRTGVADTQYF
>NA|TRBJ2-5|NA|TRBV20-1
TGCAGTGAAGCGCCGCAAGAGACCCAGTACTTC
CSEAPQETQYF
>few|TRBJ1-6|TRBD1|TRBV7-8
TGTGCCAGCAGCGCACGACAGGGGAATTCACCCCTCCACTTT
CASSARQGNSPLHF
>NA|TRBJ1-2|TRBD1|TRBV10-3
TGTGCCATCAGTGAGTCGCTGGGACAGGGAAGCGGCTACACCTTC
CAISESLGQGSGYTF
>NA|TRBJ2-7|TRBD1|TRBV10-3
TGTGCCATCAGGGACGACAGGGGTTTCGGCGAGCAGTACTTC
CAIRDDRGFGEQYF
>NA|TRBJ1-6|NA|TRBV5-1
TGCGCCAGCAGTGAAGCAGGGGTGCCTTCACCCCTCCACTTT
CASSEAGVPSPLHF
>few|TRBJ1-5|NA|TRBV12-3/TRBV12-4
TGTGCCAGCAGCTCGGATGGTCGGAGCAATCAGCCCCAGCATTTT
CASSSDGRSNQPQHF
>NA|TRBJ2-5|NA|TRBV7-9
TGTGCCAGCAGCTTATTCGGCGGGTCCCGAGAGACCCAGTACTTC
CASSLFGGSRETQYF
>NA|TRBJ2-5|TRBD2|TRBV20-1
TGCAGTGCCCTCGGGACTAGCGGCCTGGGGGCCGTAAAGACCCAGTACTTC
CSALGTSGLGAVKTQYF
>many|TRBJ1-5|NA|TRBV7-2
TGTGCCAGCAGTAAACAGGGTCGTAGCAATCAGCCCCAGCATTTT
CASSKQGRSNQPQHF
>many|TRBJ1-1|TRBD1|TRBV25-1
TGTGCCAGCAGGGATCTTACAGGGGATCTCACTGAAGCTTTCTTT
CASRDLTGDLTEAFF
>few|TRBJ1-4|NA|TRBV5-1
TGCGCCAGCAGCTTGCAGACATCGGGTAGGGAAAAACTGTTTTTT
CASSLQTSGREKLFF
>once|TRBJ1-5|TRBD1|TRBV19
TGTGCCAGTAGCCAACTTCCGGGACAGGGGTCCCAGCCCCAGCATTTT
CASSQLPGQGSQPQHF
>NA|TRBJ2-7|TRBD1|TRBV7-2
TGTGCCAGCAGCTCTCCCCTTGACAGGGTCGGAGAGCAGTACTTC
CASSSPLDRVGEQYF
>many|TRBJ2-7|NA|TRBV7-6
TGTGCCAGCAGCTCCCCCGGACTCGGGCAGTACTTC
CASSSPGLGQYF
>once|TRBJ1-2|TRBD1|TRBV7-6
TGTGCCAGCAGCCAAGGGAGGGCTTGGTCCGGGACAGCCCCTAACTATGGCTACACCTTC
CASSQGRAWSGTAPNYGYTF
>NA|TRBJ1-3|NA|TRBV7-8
TGTGCCAGCAGCTTGACTCCGGACTCTGGAAACACCATATATTTT
CASSLTPDSGNTIYF
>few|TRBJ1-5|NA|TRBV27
TGTGCCAGCAGCCACGGGCAGCCCCAGCATTTT
CASSHGQPQHF
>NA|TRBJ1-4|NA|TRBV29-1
TGCAGCAGTCCAGGGTGGGGGAATGAAAAACTGTTTTTT
CSSPGWGNEKLFF
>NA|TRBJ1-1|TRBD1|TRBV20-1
TGCAGTGCCGCTCGACAGGGATTGGACACTGAAGCTTTCTTT
CSAARQGLDTEAFF
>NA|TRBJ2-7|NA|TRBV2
TGTGCCAGCACGTCACAGGGGGGGCCCTACGAGCAGTACTTC
CASTSQGGPYEQYF
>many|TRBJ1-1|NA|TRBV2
TGTGCCAGCAGCCCGGGACACCAGAACACTGAAGCTTTCTTT
CASSPGHQNTEAFF
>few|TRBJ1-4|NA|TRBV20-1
TGCAGTGCTAGTCAGGGTGCAACTAATGAAAAACTGTTTTTT
CSASQGATNEKLFF
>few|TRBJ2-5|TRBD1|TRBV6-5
TGTGCCAGCAGTTACACCCCCGGGACAGGGCTCATGGAGACCCAGTACTTC
CASSYTPGTGLMETQYF
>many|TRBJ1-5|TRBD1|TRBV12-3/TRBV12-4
TGTGCCAGCCGGGACAGGGGAAGTCAGCCCCAGCATTTT
CASRDRGSQPQHF
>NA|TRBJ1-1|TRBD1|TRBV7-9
TGTGCCAGCAGCTTAGTGGTTGGGGACAGGGATGAAGCTTTCTTT
CASSLVVGDRDEAFF
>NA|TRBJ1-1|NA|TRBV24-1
TGTGCCACCAGGGCTACGTCTGAAGCTTTCTTT
CATRATSEAFF
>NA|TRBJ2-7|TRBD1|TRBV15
TGTGCCACCAGCAGCCTAGGGACAGGGCTCTACGAGCAGTACTTC
CATSSLGTGLYEQYF
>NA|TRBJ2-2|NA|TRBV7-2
TGTGCCAGCAGCTTATGGGGGAACACCGGGGAGCTGTTTTTT
CASSLWGNTGELFF
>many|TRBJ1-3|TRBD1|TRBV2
TGTGCCAGCAGTGAAAGCCCGACAGGGACAGGAAACACCATATATTTT
CASSESPTGTGNTIYF
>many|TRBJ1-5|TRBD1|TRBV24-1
TGTGCCACCAGTGAAGCGGGACAGGGGGCGGGTCAGCCCCAGCATTTT
CATSEAGQGAGQPQHF
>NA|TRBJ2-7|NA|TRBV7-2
TGTGCCAGCAGCTTAGTGGGGCCTCATTCCGAGCAGTACTTC
CASSLVGPHSEQYF
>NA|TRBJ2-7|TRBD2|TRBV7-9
TGCGCCAGCAGCCAAAATCCATCCAGGACTAGCGGGGGTAGTCAGTACTTC
CASSQNPSRTSGGSQYF
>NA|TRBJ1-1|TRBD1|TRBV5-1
TGCGCCAGCAGGTTGCGGGACAGGGATACTGAAGCTTTCTTT
CASRLRDRDTEAFF